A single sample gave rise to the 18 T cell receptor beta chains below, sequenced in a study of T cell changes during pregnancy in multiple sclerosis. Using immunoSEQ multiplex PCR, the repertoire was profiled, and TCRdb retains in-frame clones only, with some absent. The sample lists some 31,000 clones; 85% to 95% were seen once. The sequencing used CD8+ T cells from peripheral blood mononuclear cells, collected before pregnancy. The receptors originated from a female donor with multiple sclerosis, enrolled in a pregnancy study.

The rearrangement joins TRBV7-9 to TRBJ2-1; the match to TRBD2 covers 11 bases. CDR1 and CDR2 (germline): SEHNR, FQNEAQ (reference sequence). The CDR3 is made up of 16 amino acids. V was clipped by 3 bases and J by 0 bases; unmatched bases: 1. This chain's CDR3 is CASSLTSGISYNEQFF. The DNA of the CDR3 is TGTGCCAGCAGCTTGACTAGCGGGATCTCCTACAATGAGCAGTTCTTC.

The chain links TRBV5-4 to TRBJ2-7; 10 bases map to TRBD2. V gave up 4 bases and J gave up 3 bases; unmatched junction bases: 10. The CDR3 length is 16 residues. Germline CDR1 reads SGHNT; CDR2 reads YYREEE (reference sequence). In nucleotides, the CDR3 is TGTGCCAGCAGCCCCGGACTAGCGGAATCTTACTACGAGCAGTACTTC. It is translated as CASSPGLAESYYEQYF.

The CDR3 DNA sequence: TGTGCCAGCAGTCCCGGTCGCGAGGCAGATACGCAGTATTTT. Translated: CASSPGREADTQYF. This chain uses TRBV9 with TRBJ2-3; D is unclear. The CDR3 has 14 residues. Between the trimmed V and J ends, which lost 5 bases and 4 bases, there was a span of 14 bases. Germline assignment: CDR1 SGDLS and CDR2 YYNGEE.

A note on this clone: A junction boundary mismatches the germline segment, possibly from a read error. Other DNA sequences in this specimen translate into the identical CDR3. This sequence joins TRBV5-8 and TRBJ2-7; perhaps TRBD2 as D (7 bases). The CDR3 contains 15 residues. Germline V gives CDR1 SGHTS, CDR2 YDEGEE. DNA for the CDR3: TGCGCCAGCAGCCAAGAATCGGGGGGCGCCTACGAGCAGTACTTC. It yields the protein CASSQESGGAYEQYF.

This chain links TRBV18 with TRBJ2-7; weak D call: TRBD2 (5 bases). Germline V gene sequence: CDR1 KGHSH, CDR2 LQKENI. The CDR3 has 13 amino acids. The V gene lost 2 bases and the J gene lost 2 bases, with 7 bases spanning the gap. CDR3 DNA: TGTGCCAGCTCACCAGAGGGCACCTACGAGCAGTACTTC. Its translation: CASSPEGTYEQYF.

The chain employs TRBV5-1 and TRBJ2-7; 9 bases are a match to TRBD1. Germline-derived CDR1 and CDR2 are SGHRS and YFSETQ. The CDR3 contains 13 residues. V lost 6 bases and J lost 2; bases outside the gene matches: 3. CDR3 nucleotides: TGCGCCAGCACGGGACAGGGAGCCTACGAGCAGTACTTC. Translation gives CASTGQGAYEQYF.

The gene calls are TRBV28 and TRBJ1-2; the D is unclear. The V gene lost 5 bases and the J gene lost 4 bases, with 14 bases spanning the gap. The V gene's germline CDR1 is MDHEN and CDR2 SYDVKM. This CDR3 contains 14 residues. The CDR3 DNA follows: TGTGCCAGCAGTCTTATATCGACGGGCTATGGCTACACCTTC. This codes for CASSLISTGYGYTF.

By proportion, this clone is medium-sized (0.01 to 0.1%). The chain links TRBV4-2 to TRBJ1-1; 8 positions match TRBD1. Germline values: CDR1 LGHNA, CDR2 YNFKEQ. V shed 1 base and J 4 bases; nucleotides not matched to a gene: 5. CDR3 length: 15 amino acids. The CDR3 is CASSQAKTGGTEAFF. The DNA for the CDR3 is TGTGCCAGCAGCCAAGCTAAAACAGGGGGCACTGAAGCTTTCTTT.

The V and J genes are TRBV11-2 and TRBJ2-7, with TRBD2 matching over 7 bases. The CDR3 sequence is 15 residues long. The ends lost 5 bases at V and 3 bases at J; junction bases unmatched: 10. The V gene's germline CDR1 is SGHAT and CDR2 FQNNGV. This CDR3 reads CASSPRGSRHYEQYF. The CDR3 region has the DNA TGTGCCAGCAGCCCGCGGGGGAGCAGACACTACGAGCAGTACTTC.

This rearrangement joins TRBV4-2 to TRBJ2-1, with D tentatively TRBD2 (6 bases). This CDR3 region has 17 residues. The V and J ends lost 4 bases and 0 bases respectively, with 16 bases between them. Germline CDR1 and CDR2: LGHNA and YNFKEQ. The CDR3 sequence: CASSPRETPSSYNEQFF. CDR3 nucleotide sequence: TGTGCCAGCAGCCCCCGGGAGACTCCCAGCTCCTACAATGAGCAGTTCTTC.

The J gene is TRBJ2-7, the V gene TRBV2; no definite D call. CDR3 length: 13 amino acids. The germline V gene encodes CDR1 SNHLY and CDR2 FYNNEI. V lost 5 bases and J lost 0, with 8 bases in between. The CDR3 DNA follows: TGTGCCAGCAGTCCTAGAACCTCCTACGAGCAGTACTTC. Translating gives CASSPRTSYEQYF.

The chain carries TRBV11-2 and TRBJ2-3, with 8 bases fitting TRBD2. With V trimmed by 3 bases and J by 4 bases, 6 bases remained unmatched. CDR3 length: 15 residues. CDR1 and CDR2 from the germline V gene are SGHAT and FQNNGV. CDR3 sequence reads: CASSFSGGKADTQYF. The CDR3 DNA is TGTGCCAGCAGCTTCTCGGGAGGGAAGGCAGATACGCAGTATTTT.

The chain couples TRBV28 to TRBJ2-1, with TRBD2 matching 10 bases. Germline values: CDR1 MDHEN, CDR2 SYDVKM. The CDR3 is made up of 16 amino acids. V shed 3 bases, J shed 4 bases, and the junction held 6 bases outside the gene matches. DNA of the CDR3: TGTGCCAGCAGTTTGCCTAGCGGGAGTGAGTACAATGAGCAGTTCTTC. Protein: CASSLPSGSEYNEQFF.

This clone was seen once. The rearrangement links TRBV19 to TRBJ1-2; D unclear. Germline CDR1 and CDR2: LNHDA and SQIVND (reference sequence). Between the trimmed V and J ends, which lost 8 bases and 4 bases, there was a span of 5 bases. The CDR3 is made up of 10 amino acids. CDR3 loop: CASYSYGYTF. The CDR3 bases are TGTGCCAGTTACAGCTATGGCTACACCTTC.

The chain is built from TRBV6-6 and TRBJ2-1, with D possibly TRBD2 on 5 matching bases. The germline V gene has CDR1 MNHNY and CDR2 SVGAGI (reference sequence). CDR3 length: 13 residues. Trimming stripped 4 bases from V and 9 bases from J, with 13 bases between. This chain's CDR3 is CASSSTGVGEQFF. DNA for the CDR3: TGTGCCAGCAGTTCGACCGGGGTCGGTGAGCAGTTCTTC.

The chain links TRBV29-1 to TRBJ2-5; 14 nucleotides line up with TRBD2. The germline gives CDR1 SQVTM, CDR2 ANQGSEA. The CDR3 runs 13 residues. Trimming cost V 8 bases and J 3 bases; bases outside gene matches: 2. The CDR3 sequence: CSTGLAGEETQYF. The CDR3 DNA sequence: TGCAGCACGGGACTAGCGGGAGAAGAGACCCAGTACTTC.

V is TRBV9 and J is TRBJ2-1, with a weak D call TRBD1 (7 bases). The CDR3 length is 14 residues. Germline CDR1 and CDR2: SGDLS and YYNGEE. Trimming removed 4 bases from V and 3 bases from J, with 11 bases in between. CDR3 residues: CASSSRGDYNEQFF. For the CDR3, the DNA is TGTGCCAGCAGCTCCAGGGGGGACTACAATGAGCAGTTCTTC.

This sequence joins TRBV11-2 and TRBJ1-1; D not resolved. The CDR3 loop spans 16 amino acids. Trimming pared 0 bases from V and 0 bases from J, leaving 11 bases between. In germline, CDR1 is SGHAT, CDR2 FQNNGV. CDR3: CASSLDPAGMNTEAFF. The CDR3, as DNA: TGTGCCAGCAGCTTAGATCCGGCGGGGATGAACACTGAAGCTTTCTTT.